The clone carrying this T cell receptor beta chain was seen a handful of times. Its matching antigen is unknown. The PCR was carried out with 60 Vbeta primers and 13 Jbeta primers. Profiled with immunoSEQ multiplex PCR; TCRdb holds only in-frame clones, not every one. The sample includes roughly 170,000 clones, around 80% of them seen just once. This entry comes from a study of cytomegalovirus exposure and HLA in healthy donors. Points from the study as a whole: A few V segments could not be told apart, such as TRBV6-2 and TRBV6-3, and were left out.

V was pared by 3 bases and J by 4 bases, with 4 bases of the junction left unmatched. CDR3 length equals 14 residues. Germline V gives CDR1 SGHTA, CDR2 FQGTGA. V usage is TRBV7-3 and J usage is TRBJ2-7; 9 nucleotides match TRBD2. This clonotype was obtained from a woman aged 45 to 65 in good health and CMV-seropositive. The source material was PBMCs. Here the CDR3 DNA reads TGTGCCAGCAGCTTTAGCGGGGGAACTTACGAGCAGTACTTC. Its translation is CASSFSGGTYEQYF.